Below are 23 T cell receptor beta chains sequenced from a single sample in a study of OX40 agonist ivuxolimab in advanced cancers. Generated by immunoSEQ multiplex PCR, the TCRdb table keeps only in-frame clones and is missing some. The repertoire has 51,000 or so clones, around nine tenths of them found once; the top ten carry 14% to 15%. The sample consisted of CD4+ or CD8+ T cells sorted from blood, taken in a trial of the OX40 agonist ivuxolimab. The receptor source for this set is an adult with an advanced solid tumor such as melanoma, head and neck, liver or kidney cancer.

V is TRBV4-1 and J is TRBJ1-1; no clear D gene. The CDR3 is 12 amino acids. Trimming removed 1 base from V and 6 bases from J, with 6 bases in between. Germline values: CDR1 MGHRA, CDR2 YSYEKL. CDR3 sequence: CASSQAGSEAFF. Written as DNA, the CDR3 is TGCGCCAGCAGCCAAGCGGGTTCTGAAGCTTTCTTT.

The chain uses TRBV4-1 and TRBJ2-3; D is unclear. The germline V gene encodes CDR1 MGHRA and CDR2 YSYEKL. The V end was cut by 0 bases, the J end by 2 bases, with 6 bases between. This CDR3 spans 14 amino acids. As DNA, the CDR3 is TGCGCCAGCAGCCAAGATAGGGCCACAGATACGCAGTATTTT. The encoded protein is CASSQDRATDTQYF.

This clone was detected only a few times. The gene calls are TRBV7-9 and TRBJ1-5; weak D call: TRBD1 (5 bases). Germline values: CDR1 SEHNR, CDR2 FQNEAQ (reference sequence). The CDR3 consists of 12 residues. V lost 1 base and J lost 11, with 9 bases in between. The CDR3 DNA reads TGTGCCAGCAGCTTAGTGCAGGGTTCCCAGCATTTT. Translation gives CASSLVQGSQHF.

The chain combines TRBV19 with TRBJ1-2; 10 bases are a match to TRBD1. Germline assignment: CDR1 LNHDA and CDR2 SQIVND (reference sequence). The CDR3 sequence is 13 residues long. The junction had 6 bases not matched to a gene; V was cut back by 8 bases and J by 6 bases. The CDR3 nucleotides read TGTGCCAGTCGACCGGGACAGGGGAATGGCTACACCTTC. It translates to CASRPGQGNGYTF. Complete variable domain (other parts from reference TRBV19 and TRBJ1-2): DGGITQSPKYLFRKEGQNVTLSCEQNLNHDAMYWYRQDPGQGLRLIYYSQIVNDFQKGDIAEGYSVSREKKESFPLTVTSAQKNPTAFYLCASRPGQGNGYTFGSGTRLTVV.

In DNA form, the CDR3 reads TGTGCCAGCAGCCTAGAGATTAACTATGGCTACACCTTC. It yields the protein CASSLEINYGYTF. The V gene is TRBV9, the J gene TRBJ1-2; D remains ambiguous. Germline CDR1 reads SGDLS; CDR2 reads YYNGEE. V was cut by 4 bases and J by 1 base, with 8 bases left in between. This CDR3 is built from 13 residues.

The chain links TRBV7-9 to TRBJ1-1; possibly TRBD1 for D (6 bases). Germline assignment: CDR1 SEHNR and CDR2 FQNEAQ (reference sequence). The V gene lost 5 bases and the J gene lost 6 bases, with 13 bases spanning the gap. This CDR3 is 13 amino acids long. The DNA of the CDR3 is TGTGCCAGCAGCCTAGGGACAATTTCTGAAGCTTTCTTT. Protein: CASSLGTISEAFF.

This sequence joins TRBV5-1 and TRBJ2-5; D gene ambiguous. The DNA end is a closer match to TRBJ2-7, so the J assignment may be wrong. Germline assignment: CDR1 SGHRS and CDR2 YFSETQ. CDR3 length equals 15 residues. CDR3 protein: CASSLEWPASYEQYF. CDR3 DNA: TGCGCCAGCAGCTTAGAGTGGCCAGCCTCCTACGAGCAGTACTTC.

This chain connects TRBV15 to TRBJ2-3, with D maybe TRBD2 (7 bases). V gave up 3 bases and J gave up 1 base, with 17 bases separating them. Germline CDR1 and CDR2: LNHNV and YYDKDF (reference sequence). CDR3 length equals 17 residues. CDR3 in amino acids: CATSSPPGGHGTDTQYF. The CDR3, as DNA: TGTGCCACCAGCAGCCCTCCCGGGGGGCATGGCACAGATACGCAGTATTTT.

In its sample, this clone was seen a few times. The chain joins TRBV11-2 to TRBJ2-5; 9 nucleotides match TRBD2. This CDR3 has 17 residues. The germline gives CDR1 SGHAT, CDR2 FQNNGV. With V trimmed by 0 bases and J by 5 bases, 10 bases remained unmatched. Here the CDR3 reads CASSLESSGGPGETQYF. For the CDR3, the DNA is TGTGCCAGCAGCTTAGAGAGTAGCGGGGGCCCCGGGGAGACCCAGTACTTC.

Here the CDR3 reads CASSQAGVVQYF. CDR3 sequence (DNA): TGCGCCAGCAGCCAAGCAGGGGTGGTGCAGTACTTC. The rearrangement links TRBV4-1 to TRBJ2-7, with D possibly being TRBD1 (6 bases). Trimming took 1 base from V and 9 from J, leaving 10 bases between them. From germline, CDR1 is MGHRA and CDR2 YSYEKL. The CDR3 totals 12 residues.

The chain combines TRBV5-1 with TRBJ1-2; 11 bases match TRBD1. The germline V gene has CDR1 SGHRS and CDR2 YFSETQ. Trimming took 4 bases from V and 4 from J; bases not matched to a gene: 3. The CDR3 runs 14 residues. CDR3 loop: CASSTGTGGYGYTF. The CDR3 DNA sequence: TGCGCCAGCAGCACAGGGACAGGGGGCTATGGCTACACCTTC.

The chain carries TRBV6-4 and TRBJ2-7; the match to TRBD1 covers 9 bases. Germline loops: CDR1 MRHNA, CDR2 SNTAGT. The CDR3 is made up of 14 amino acids. With 5 bases clipped from V and 5 bases from J, the junction kept 7 bases outside the gene matches. The CDR3 region has the DNA TGTGCCAGCAGTCCGACAGGGGGTGTCGACGAGCAGTACTTC. Amino acids: CASSPTGGVDEQYF.

In its sample, this clone ranks as medium-sized. The chain carries TRBV5-1 and TRBJ2-7, with no clear D. V was pared by 0 bases and J by 1 base, with 17 bases between. The CDR3 contains 17 residues. Per the germline V gene, CDR1 is SGHRS and CDR2 is YFSETQ. This CDR3 is CASSLDRLQAGSYEQYF. CDR3 DNA: TGCGCCAGCAGCTTGGATCGTTTGCAGGCTGGGTCCTACGAGCAGTACTTC. Full variable domain (outside the CDR3, taken from reference TRBV5-1 and TRBJ2-7): KAGVTQTPRYLIKTRGQQVTLSCSPISGHRSVSWYQQTPGQGLQFLFEYFSETQRNKGNFPGRFSGRQFSNSRSEMNVSTLELGDSALYLCASSLDRLQAGSYEQYFGPGTRLTVT.

The chain links TRBV6-5 to TRBJ2-7; D gene unclear. Between the trimmed V and J ends, which lost 2 bases and 3 bases, there was a span of 11 bases. Germline lookup yields CDR1 MNHEY and CDR2 SVGAGI. The CDR3 runs 14 residues. CDR3 loop: CASSYGPSLYEQYF. Written as DNA, the CDR3 is TGTGCCAGCAGTTACGGTCCCAGTCTCTACGAGCAGTACTTC.

The J gene is TRBJ1-2, the V gene TRBV15; 8 nucleotides agree with TRBD1. Germline CDR1 and CDR2: LNHNV and YYDKDF (reference sequence). The V and J ends lost 7 bases and 6 bases, in that order; junction bases with no gene match: 7. The CDR3 is 13 amino acids. CDR3 region: CATNKGQGDGYTF. CDR3 bases: TGTGCCACCAACAAAGGACAGGGAGATGGCTACACCTTC.

V is TRBV7-7 and J is TRBJ2-1, with D maybe TRBD2 (7 bases). This CDR3 is 14 amino acids long. Trimming removed 5 bases at V and 7 bases at J, with 15 bases between. Germline V gene data show CDR1 as SSHAT and CDR2 as FNYEAQ (reference sequence). The CDR3 loop reads CASSPGGRGNEQFF. Written as DNA, the CDR3 is TGTGCCAGCAGCCCCGGGGGGCGGGGGAATGAGCAGTTCTTC.

With respect to this clone: Compared with germline, one end of the junction differs, possibly owing to a read error. The chain links TRBV27 to TRBJ2-7; D may be TRBD1 or TRBD2 (5 bases each). CDR1 and CDR2 (germline): MNHEY, SMNVEV (reference sequence). The CDR3 has 15 amino acids. CDR3 loop: CASSSIKQDSYGQYF. The CDR3 region has the DNA TGTGCCAGCAGTTCGATAAAACAGGACTCCTACGGGCAGTACTTC.

This chain joins TRBV19 and TRBJ1-1; D is uncertain. CDR1 LNHDA and CDR2 SQIVND come from the germline V gene (reference sequence). The germline V and J ends were trimmed by 3 bases and 2 bases, with 10 bases remaining between them. The CDR3 has 14 amino acids. Written as DNA, the CDR3 is TGTGCCAGTAGTATCGGGTCGGGAAACACTGAAGCTTTCTTT. Amino acid sequence: CASSIGSGNTEAFF.

V usage is TRBV5-1 and J usage is TRBJ2-5; D could derive from TRBD1 or TRBD2 (6 bases each). CDR1 and CDR2 from the germline V gene are SGHRS and YFSETQ. This CDR3 comprises 16 residues. V was pared by 4 bases and J by 5 bases, with 21 bases between. CDR3 in amino acids: CASSPNSGGLGETQYF. The CDR3 nucleotides are TGCGCCAGCAGCCCCAACTCCGGGGGCCTAGGGGAGACCCAGTACTTC. Full variable domain (missing parts from reference TRBV5-1 and TRBJ2-5): KAGVTQTPRYLIKTRGQQVTLSCSPISGHRSVSWYQQTPGQGLQFLFEYFSETQRNKGNFPGRFSGRQFSNSRSEMNVSTLELGDSALYLCASSPNSGGLGETQYFGPGTRLLVL.

The chain recombines TRBV11-2 with TRBJ2-7; TRBD2 aligns across 9 bases. Unmatched junction bases numbered 12, after V lost 5 bases and J lost 4 bases. The CDR3 loop spans 16 amino acids. Germline V gives CDR1 SGHAT, CDR2 FQNNGV. CDR3 in amino acids: CASSTTRRGGLYEQYF. CDR3 nucleotides: TGTGCCAGCAGCACCACCCGGCGGGGGGGCTTGTACGAGCAGTACTTC.

V is TRBV10-3 and J is TRBJ1-3; D gene unclear. The ends were cut back, 8 bases at V and 0 bases at J, with 14 bases in the middle. The CDR3 is 15 residues long. Per germline, CDR1 ENHRY and CDR2 SYGVKD. The CDR3 coding sequence is TGTGCCATCCAACCGACACCAAGCTCTGGAAACACCATATATTTT. It yields the protein CAIQPTPSSGNTIYF.

CDR3 in amino acids: CASSLALASTVYEQYF. The CDR3, as DNA: TGTGCCAGCAGCTTAGCGCTGGCCAGCACGGTCTACGAGCAGTACTTC. V usage is TRBV7-8 and J usage is TRBJ2-7; D call uncertain. The CDR3 spans 16 residues. Trimming removed 0 bases at V and 3 bases at J, with 15 bases between. CDR1 SGHVS and CDR2 FQNEAQ come from the germline V gene.

The chain employs TRBV13 and TRBJ1-4; D is unclear. This CDR3 region has 13 residues. Trimming removed 2 bases at V and 6 bases at J, with 7 bases between. In germline, CDR1 is PRHDT, CDR2 FYEKMQ (reference sequence). CDR3 sequence (DNA): TGTGCCAGCAGCTTAAGTGCCCATGAAAAACTGTTTTTT. Amino acid sequence: CASSLSAHEKLFF.